A single sample is the source of the 12 T cell receptor beta chains below, sequenced in a study of identical twins (dated by TCRdb to about 2016). Libraries came from 5' RACE. TCRdb records Illumina HiSeq 2000 as the sequencer. TCRdb reran the public reads through fastp at Q25 and MiXCR, keeping productive beta chains. Each CDR3 protein appears once, grouped with its most common genes and DNA. In all, the sample holds roughly 250,000 distinct CDR3 sequences, and roughly 7.5% of those were seen once. The ten largest clones add up to less than 6.5% of the sample. These records were also assigned to another study, of yellow fever vaccine responses in identical twins.

The sample taken for sequencing was CD8+ T cells sorted from blood. These receptors originate from a woman in her late teens or twenties in good health.

The V and J genes are TRBV29-1 and TRBJ1-1; D may be TRBD1 (6 bases). V lost 3 bases and J lost 4, with 15 bases in between. This CDR3 comprises 14 residues. Germline-derived CDR1 and CDR2 are SQVTM and ANQGSEA. CDR3 sequence reads: CSVDPGEGGTEAFF. CDR3 nucleotides: TGCAGCGTTGACCCGGGGGAGGGGGGCACTGAAGCTTTCTTT. Full variable domain (remainder filled in from reference TRBV29-1 and TRBJ1-1): SAVISQKPSRDICQRGTSLTIQCQVDSQVTMMFWYRQQPGQSLTLIATANQGSEATYESGFVIDKFPISRPNLTFSTLTVSNMSPEDSSIYLCSVDPGEGGTEAFFGQGTRLTVV.

This chain connects TRBV24-1 to TRBJ2-3, with TRBD2 matching over 9 bases. Losses at the gene ends were 1 base for V and 6 bases for J; bases not matched to a gene: 7. Looked up from germline, CDR1 is KGHDR and CDR2 is SFDVKD. The CDR3 contains 16 residues. The DNA for the CDR3 is TGTGCCACCAGTGATTTAACGGCGGGGGGGACTGATACGCAGTATTTT. It yields the protein CATSDLTAGGTDTQYF.

This clonotype was counted between two and nine times. V and J are TRBV12-3 or TRBV12-4 and TRBJ1-1; TRBD1 agrees at 8 bases. Germline trimming cut 3 bases from V and 11 bases from J; bases unmatched to any gene: 5. This CDR3 has 12 amino acids. The CDR3 DNA follows: TGTGCCAGCAGTTTGGACAGGGTGAGGGCTTTCTTT. This gives the protein CASSLDRVRAFF.

This clonotype has at least ten counts. The V call is TRBV11-2, the J call TRBJ2-5, with 8 nucleotides matching TRBD2. Germline V gene data show CDR1 as SGHAT and CDR2 as FQNNGV. With 5 bases clipped from V and 4 bases from J, the junction kept 9 bases outside the gene matches. This CDR3 contains 15 residues. The CDR3 nucleotides read TGTGCCAGCAGCGTGCCGGGACTAGGGGCAGAGACCCAGTACTTC. It specifies CASSVPGLGAETQYF.

The chain uses TRBV20-1 and TRBJ1-2, with TRBD1 matching over 7 bases. The germline V gene has CDR1 DFQATT and CDR2 SNEGSKA (reference sequence). The CDR3 runs to 11 residues. The trim removed 6 bases at V and 8 bases at J, leaving 6 bases unmatched. CDR3 region: CSAKTGYGYTF. Written as DNA, the CDR3 is TGCAGTGCCAAGACAGGGTACGGCTACACCTTC.

This clonotype was counted between two and nine times. The CDR3 is CASSFSTAEAFF. The CDR3 coding sequence is TGTGCCAGCAGTTTTTCGACGGCTGAAGCTTTCTTT. The chain combines TRBV12-3 or TRBV12-4 with TRBJ1-1, with D uncertain. The CDR3 contains 12 residues. Between the trimmed V and J ends, which lost 3 bases and 6 bases, there was a span of 8 bases.

This clonotype was recorded many times. The chain combines TRBV5-1 with TRBJ2-4; weak D call: TRBD1 (6 bases). Trimming pared 4 bases from V and 1 base from J, leaving 12 bases between. Germline CDR1 SGHRS, CDR2 YFSETQ. The CDR3 length is 15 residues. CDR3 bases: TGCGCCAGCAGCCAGTATGGACAGGCCAAAAACATTCAGTACTTC. Its protein is CASSQYGQAKNIQYF.

This clonotype was found a few times. The chain is built from TRBV28 and TRBJ2-2, with D perhaps matching TRBD1 or TRBD2 (5 bases each). Germline V gene sequence: CDR1 MDHEN, CDR2 SYDVKM. This CDR3 spans 14 amino acids. V was cut by 7 bases and J by 4 bases, with 13 bases left in between. CDR3 in amino acids: CASIGRAGTGELFF. The CDR3 DNA reads TGTGCCAGCATAGGCAGGGCGGGCACCGGGGAGCTGTTTTTT.

This clonotype occurred a few times. The chain joins TRBV12-3 or TRBV12-4 to TRBJ2-1; D remains unclear. This CDR3 has 12 residues. Trimming removed 6 bases at V and 10 bases at J, with 13 bases between. CDR3 nucleotide sequence: TGTGCCAGCAGCCAGAAGCGTTACGAGCAGTTCTTC. The encoded protein is CASSQKRYEQFF.

This clonotype was seen only a few times. V gene TRBV28 combines with J gene TRBJ1-2, with 8 nucleotides matching TRBD1. This CDR3 has 18 residues. CDR1 MDHEN and CDR2 SYDVKM come from the germline V gene. V shed 2 bases, J shed 5 bases, and the junction held 16 bases outside the gene matches. The CDR3 loop is CASSLGIGEDRVIYGYTF. CDR3 bases: TGTGCCAGCAGTTTAGGTATCGGGGAGGACAGGGTAATTTATGGCTACACCTTC.

This clonotype has only a few counts. This sequence joins TRBV2 and TRBJ2-5; tentatively, D is TRBD2 (6 bases). V shed 6 bases and J shed 1 base, with 15 bases lying between them. CDR1 and CDR2 from the germline V gene are SNHLY and FYNNEI. The CDR3 runs to 15 residues. The CDR3: CASRATLARQETQYF. CDR3 DNA sequence: TGTGCCAGCAGAGCTACCCTAGCGCGCCAAGAGACCCAGTACTTC.

The V call is TRBV11-1, the J call TRBJ1-1, with 7 bases fitting TRBD1. With 5 bases clipped from V and 0 bases from J, the junction kept 18 bases outside the gene matches. The germline V gene encodes CDR1 SGHAT and CDR2 FQDESV (reference sequence). The CDR3 is 19 residues long. The CDR3 loop is CASSGYRNRDSPLNTEAFF. In DNA form, the CDR3 reads TGTGCCAGCAGCGGATACCGAAACCGGGACAGCCCCTTGAACACTGAAGCTTTCTTT.